This T cell receptor beta chain was captured in a study of T cells expressing NK-cell markers. Germline loops: CDR1 MNHEY, CDR2 SVGAGI. The CDR3 extends over 16 amino acids. The authors made TCR beta cDNA libraries by 5'RACE template switching. This switching added a universal primer site and UMIs. TCRdb re-called the 5' RACE reads, yielding one record per CDR3 amino acid sequence without DNA. With roughly 450,000 distinct CDR3 sequences in the sample, the ten largest clones hold roughly 1.4%. This chain joins TRBV6-5 and TRBJ2-2; TCRdb's assignment of TRBD1 cannot be checked, as there is no DNA. The sequence was collected from a woman in her fifties or sixties in good health. Sequences were obtained from blood T cells: a sorted CD56 or NKG2C T cell subset, CD4+ or CD8+ T cells, or bulk PBMC T cells (not recorded which). The CDR3 spells CASSLVQGAVTGELFF.